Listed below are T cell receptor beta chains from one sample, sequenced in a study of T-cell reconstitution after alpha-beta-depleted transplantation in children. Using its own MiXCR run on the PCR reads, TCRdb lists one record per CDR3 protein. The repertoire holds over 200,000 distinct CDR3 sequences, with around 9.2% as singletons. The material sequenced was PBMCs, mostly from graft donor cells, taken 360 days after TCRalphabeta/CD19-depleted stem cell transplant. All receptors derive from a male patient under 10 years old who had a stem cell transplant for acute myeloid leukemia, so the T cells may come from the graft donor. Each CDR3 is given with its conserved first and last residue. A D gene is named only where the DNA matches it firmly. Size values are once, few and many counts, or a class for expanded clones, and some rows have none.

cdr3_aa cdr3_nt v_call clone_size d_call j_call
CASSPLLGGLNSYNEQFF TGTGCCAGCAGCCCGTTATTAGGGGGCTTAAACTCCTACAATGAGCAGTTCTTC TRBV11-1 NA TRBD1 TRBJ2-1
CASSLVTTFGGQETQYF TGTGCCAGCAGCTTAGTGACAACCTTCGGGGGACAAGAGACCCAGTACTTC TRBV7-9 NA NA TRBJ2-5
CASRAGHEQYF TGTGCCAGCAGGGCCGGTCACGAGCAGTACTTC TRBV6-5 few NA TRBJ2-7
CASSFSRGAFTDTQYF TGCGCCAGCAGCTTCTCGCGGGGGGCCTTCACAGATACGCAGTATTTT TRBV5-1 many TRBD2 TRBJ2-3
CSATTSGRYEQYF TGCAGTGCTACGACTAGCGGGAGATACGAGCAGTACTTC TRBV20-1 many TRBD2 TRBJ2-7
CASSSGLAGPDTQYF TGTGCCAGCAGTTCGGGACTAGCGGGGCCAGATACGCAGTATTTT TRBV12-3/TRBV12-4 NA TRBD2 TRBJ2-3
CSARGTEYNSPLHF TGCAGTGCTCGCGGGACAGAATATAATTCACCCCTCCACTTT TRBV20-1 many TRBD1 TRBJ1-6
CATSDLTGDTQYF TGTGCCACCAGTGATTTGACCGGAGATACGCAGTATTTT TRBV24-1 many NA TRBJ2-3
CSARPPSQGNTGELFF TGCAGTGCTAGACCACCGTCGCAGGGGAACACCGGGGAGCTGTTTTTT TRBV20-1 few NA TRBJ2-2
CASPPGTDDNSPLHF TGTGCCAGCCCGCCAGGAACAGATGATAATTCACCCCTCCACTTT TRBV18 NA NA TRBJ1-6
CASSLETGAGTYEQYF TGTGCCAGCAGCCTAGAGACAGGGGCTGGTACCTACGAGCAGTACTTC TRBV7-9 few TRBD1 TRBJ2-7
CASRRDLEGDEQFF TGTGCCAGCCGGAGGGACCTAGAGGGCGATGAGCAGTTCTTC TRBV12-3/TRBV12-4 many NA TRBJ2-1
CAISEGLAYEQYF TGTGCCATCAGTGAGGGACTCGCCTACGAGCAGTACTTC TRBV10-3 few NA TRBJ2-7
CASRGTRFDTEAFF TGCGCCAGCAGGGGAACACGTTTCGACACTGAAGCTTTCTTT TRBV5-1 many NA TRBJ1-1
CASSSFGTSDNEQFF TGTGCCAGCAGCTCCTTCGGGACTAGCGACAATGAGCAGTTCTTC TRBV7-8 few TRBD2 TRBJ2-1
CAISEWTGQQRKYF TGTGCCATCAGTGAGTGGACAGGGCAGCAAAGGAAGTACTTC TRBV10-3 NA TRBD1 TRBJ2-7
CASSQDHGGAIEQFF TGTGCCAGCAGCCAAGATCATGGGGGGGCTATTGAGCAGTTCTTC TRBV4-2 few NA TRBJ2-1
CASSALGLQSSYEQYF TGTGCCAGCAGCGCGCTTGGGCTACAGAGCTCCTACGAGCAGTACTTC TRBV7-9 few NA TRBJ2-7
CASSFRDRAVETQYF TGTGCCAGCAGTTTTCGCGACAGGGCGGTTGAGACCCAGTACTTC TRBV12-3/TRBV12-4 many TRBD1 TRBJ2-5
CSARERGAAEAFF TGCAGTGCTAGAGAACGGGGGGCGGCTGAAGCTTTCTTT TRBV20-1 NA NA TRBJ1-1